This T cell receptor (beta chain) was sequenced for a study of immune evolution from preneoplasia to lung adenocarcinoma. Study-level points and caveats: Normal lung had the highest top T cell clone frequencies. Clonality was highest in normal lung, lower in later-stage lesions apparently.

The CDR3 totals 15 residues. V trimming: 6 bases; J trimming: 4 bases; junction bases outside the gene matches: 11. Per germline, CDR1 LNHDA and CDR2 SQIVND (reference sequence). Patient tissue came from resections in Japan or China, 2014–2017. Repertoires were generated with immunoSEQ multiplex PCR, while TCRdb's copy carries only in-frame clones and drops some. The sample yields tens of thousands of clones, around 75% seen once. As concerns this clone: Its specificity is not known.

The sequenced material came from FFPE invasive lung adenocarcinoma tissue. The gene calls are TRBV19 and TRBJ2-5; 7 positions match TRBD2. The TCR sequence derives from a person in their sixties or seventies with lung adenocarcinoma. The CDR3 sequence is CASRDRRVAGETQYF. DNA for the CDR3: TGTGCCAGTAGGGATAGGAGAGTAGCGGGAGAGACCCAGTACTTC.